The 32 T cell receptor beta chains presented below share a single source sample, sequenced in a study of regulatory T cells in long-lasting Graves disease. Construction of the TCR beta libraries employed iRepertoire HTBI primers in conjunction with Arm-PCR of CDR3 regions. TCRdb used MiXCR to reprocess the multiplex PCR reads, holding one entry per CDR3 protein. The data contain around 400,000 distinct CDR3 sequences, around 22% of them singletons. The time point: persistent/refractory GD, antithyroid drugs over 5 years with positive TRAb. RNA extracted from PBMCs served as the sequencing template. Sequenced here: peripheral blood mononuclear cells (PBMCs), sampled when the disease was refractory, from a patient treated with antithyroid drugs. These receptor sequences come from a female donor with Graves disease.

This clonotype was observed many times. The rearrangement joins TRBV10-3 to TRBJ2-5; 10 positions match TRBD2. V shed 5 bases, J shed 4 bases, and the junction held 7 bases outside the gene matches. Germline CDR1 and CDR2: ENHRY and SYGVKD. The length of the CDR3 is 15 residues. This CDR3 reads CAISSSSGSGETQYF. Written as DNA, the CDR3 is TGTGCCATCAGTTCGTCTAGCGGGAGTGGAGAGACCCAGTACTTC.

This clonotype has just a few counts. The chain joins TRBV30 to TRBJ1-1; D might be TRBD1 (5 bases). The V end was cut by 2 bases, the J end by 8 bases, with 12 bases between. CDR3 length: 12 amino acids. Looked up from germline, CDR1 is GTSNPN and CDR2 is SVGIG (reference sequence). The CDR3 region is CAWSPQTEEAFF. The CDR3 coding sequence is TGTGCCTGGAGTCCACAGACAGAAGAAGCTTTCTTT.

The V gene is TRBV29-1, the J gene TRBJ2-7; 12 nucleotides line up with TRBD1. Germline loops: CDR1 SQVTM, CDR2 ANQGSEA. With 7 bases clipped from V and 4 bases from J, the junction kept 8 bases outside the gene matches. The CDR3 has 14 amino acids. CDR3 residues: CSAMGDRGLYEQYF. Written as DNA, the CDR3 is TGCAGCGCAATGGGGGACAGGGGGCTTTACGAGCAGTACTTC.

The chain employs TRBV11-2 and TRBJ2-7; D is unresolved. Germline CDR1 reads SGHAT; CDR2 reads FQNNGV. Trimming pared 0 bases from V and 0 bases from J, leaving 12 bases between. There are 16 residues in the CDR3. This CDR3 is CASSLDRPSSSYEQYF. The CDR3 region has the DNA TGTGCCAGCAGCTTAGACCGGCCCTCTAGCTCCTACGAGCAGTACTTC.

Concerning this clonotype itself: An end of the junction differs from the germline gene, which may be a read error. The chain links TRBV5-6 to TRBJ2-4; D remains unclear. Germline CDR1 SGHDT, CDR2 YYEEEE. This CDR3 has 14 residues. This CDR3 is CASSWPRSGNIRYF. The DNA of the CDR3 is TGTGCCAGCAGCTGGCCAAGGTCCGGAAACATTCGGTACTTC.

This clonotype showed up many times. The chain combines TRBV28 with TRBJ1-1; D is uncertain. The germline V gene has CDR1 MDHEN and CDR2 SYDVKM. The CDR3 loop spans 14 amino acids. V lost 6 bases, J lost 3 bases, and 14 bases lay in between. The CDR3 DNA reads as TGTGCCAGCAGCCCCTTCAGAAGGGACACTGAAGCTTTCTTT. Its protein product is CASSPFRRDTEAFF.

This clonotype came up a few times. The V and J genes are TRBV29-1 and TRBJ2-7; 9 bases match TRBD1. After removal of 6 bases from V and 4 bases from J, the junction contained 4 bases not matched to a gene. The CDR3 covers 12 residues. Germline CDR1 and CDR2: SQVTM and ANQGSEA. CDR3 sequence reads: CSVGTGSYEQYF. The CDR3 DNA reads TGCAGCGTAGGGACAGGGAGTTACGAGCAGTACTTC.

The CDR3 protein is CASSLENRDRSYEQYF. Written as DNA, the CDR3 is TGCGCCAGCAGCTTGGAAAACCGGGACAGGTCCTACGAGCAGTACTTC. This rearrangement joins TRBV5-1 to TRBJ2-7, with 8 bases aligning to TRBD1. The CDR3 loop spans 16 amino acids. V lost 0 bases to trimming and J lost 1 base; unmatched junction nucleotides: 6. CDR1 is SGHRS, CDR2 YFSETQ, per germline.

The CDR3, as DNA: TGTGCCAGCAGCCAAGGTAATCGTAGGGGGAACACTGAAGCTTTCTTT. This translates into CASSQGNRRGNTEAFF. The chain employs TRBV3-1 and TRBJ1-1, with TRBD1 as a possible D gene (5 bases). The CDR3 has 16 amino acids. With 1 base removed from V and 1 base from J, the gap between germline ends came to 13 bases. Germline V gene lookup returns CDR1 LGHDT and CDR2 YNNKEL (reference sequence).

V gene TRBV7-9 combines with J gene TRBJ2-5; D not certain. The germline V gene encodes CDR1 SEHNR and CDR2 FQNEAQ (reference sequence). Trimming removed 1 base at V and 1 base at J, with 7 bases between. The CDR3 totals 14 residues. CDR3 amino acids: CASSLVRTQETQYF. CDR3 DNA sequence: TGTGCCAGCAGCTTAGTACGGACCCAAGAGACCCAGTACTTC.

This clonotype was picked up a small number of times. V and J are TRBV20-1 and TRBJ1-2; 11 bases match TRBD1. Germline V gives CDR1 DFQATT, CDR2 SNEGSKA (reference sequence). The CDR3 extends over 16 amino acids. J was trimmed by 8 bases and V by 3 bases; bases with no gene match: 14. The CDR3 nucleotides read TGCAGTGCTAGCCAACACATTGGACAGGGGGCGGGAGGCTACACCTTC. This encodes CSASQHIGQGAGGYTF.

The chain recombines TRBV12-3 or TRBV12-4 with TRBJ2-5; TRBD2 agrees at 11 bases. The CDR3 spans 16 residues. V gave up 5 bases and J gave up 4 bases; unmatched junction bases: 9. The CDR3: CASSPQLAGVVETQYF. For the CDR3, the DNA is TGTGCCAGCAGTCCCCAACTAGCGGGAGTGGTAGAGACCCAGTACTTC.

Notes on this clonotype: A read error is likely, as this CDR3 ends without the conserved phenylalanine or tryptophan. J is TRBJ2-5 and V is TRBV6-1, with 7 bases identical to TRBD1. The CDR3 contains 13 residues. Trimming cost V 11 bases and J 4 bases; bases outside gene matches: 10. Germline lookup yields CDR1 MNHNS and CDR2 SASEGT. The CDR3 DNA reads as TGTGCCGGTATCCGACAGGGCCGAGAGACCCAGTACGTC. Translation: CAGIRQGRETQYV.

This clonotype has a count of ten or more. V gene TRBV18 combines with J gene TRBJ2-3, with D hard to call. V was clipped by 5 bases and J by 4 bases, with 4 bases between them. The CDR3 runs 11 residues. In germline, CDR1 is KGHSH, CDR2 LQKENI. CDR3 bases: TGTGCCAGCTCAGTCTCAGATACGCAGTATTTT. Its protein is CASSVSDTQYF.

The table lists this clonotype with many counts. This chain uses TRBV13 with TRBJ1-2; D remains unclear. Germline CDR1 is PRHDT and CDR2 is FYEKMQ (reference sequence). V lost 4 bases, J lost 8 bases, and 17 bases lay in between. The CDR3 contains 14 residues. The CDR3 DNA sequence: TGTGCCAGCAGCTCAGGACGGCCGGGGAGGGGCTACACCTTC. It specifies CASSSGRPGRGYTF.

This clonotype turned up a few times. The rearrangement joins TRBV10-3 to TRBJ2-3; D is uncertain. V lost 3 bases and J lost 4, with 8 bases in between. This CDR3 has 13 residues. Germline V gene sequence: CDR1 ENHRY, CDR2 SYGVKD. The CDR3: CAISEGLADTQYF. CDR3 coding DNA: TGTGCCATCAGTGAAGGGCTGGCAGATACGCAGTATTTT.

The rearrangement uses TRBV4-1 and TRBJ1-1, with D uncertain. The CDR3 sequence is 15 residues long. CDR1 is MGHRA and CDR2 is YSYEKL in the germline V gene. Trimming took off 2 bases at V and 1 base at J, with 11 bases between the two ends. The CDR3 DNA follows: TGCGCCAGCAGCCAATCCCTCGCGGGGAACACTGAAGCTTTCTTT. It translates to CASSQSLAGNTEAFF.

Only a few counts were recorded for this clonotype. The chain employs TRBV6-1 and TRBJ1-5, with D possibly TRBD1 on 5 matching bases. The length of the CDR3 is 14 residues. V gave up 7 bases and J gave up 9 bases, with 19 bases separating them. Germline CDR1 MNHNS, CDR2 SASEGT. The CDR3 sequence: CASTYGTQLLPQHF. The CDR3 DNA is TGTGCCAGCACGTACGGGACCCAGCTTTTGCCCCAGCATTTT.

This clonotype was detected a few times. The gene calls are TRBV20-1 and TRBJ2-7; 7 bases map to TRBD1. V was clipped by 6 bases and J by 2 bases; unmatched bases: 7. Germline V gene lookup returns CDR1 DFQATT and CDR2 SNEGSKA (reference sequence). There are 13 residues in the CDR3. Here the CDR3 DNA reads TGCAGTGCCGCCGGGACAGCCACCTACGAGCAGTACTTC. Its translation: CSAAGTATYEQYF.

Points on this clonotype: A much larger clone differs from this one at a single base, so this may be a read error. V gene TRBV20-1 combines with J gene TRBJ2-7; 7 nucleotides match TRBD2. Per the germline V gene, CDR1 is DFQATT and CDR2 is SNEGSKA (reference sequence). This CDR3 has 15 amino acids. The CDR3 here is CSARSGLAASYGQYF. For the CDR3, the DNA is TGCAGTGCTAGGTCGGGTCTAGCGGCCTCCTACGGGCAGTACTTC.

The table lists this clonotype with a few counts. CDR3 sequence reads: CASSAGTYEQYF. The CDR3 DNA follows: TGTGCCAGTAGTGCCGGGACCTACGAGCAGTACTTC. The rearrangement joins TRBV19 to TRBJ2-7; weak D call: TRBD2 (5 bases). Germline V CDR1 and CDR2: LNHDA, SQIVND (reference sequence). The CDR3 runs to 12 residues. V lost 5 bases and J lost 2, with 7 bases in between.

The sample holds one count of this clonotype. The V gene is TRBV7-9, the J gene TRBJ1-2; tentative D call: TRBD1 (5 bases). This CDR3 spans 15 amino acids. Germline V lookup: CDR1 SEHNR, CDR2 FQNEAQ (reference sequence). Trimming removed 5 bases at V and 6 bases at J, with 19 bases between. CDR3 DNA: TGTGCCAGCAGCCCCCCAGGGTGGGTTTGGAATGGCTACACCTTC. It encodes CASSPPGWVWNGYTF.

The table lists this clonotype with a few counts. The genes are TRBV20-1 and TRBJ1-2; the match to TRBD1 covers 8 bases. The CDR3 loop spans 13 amino acids. V lost 5 bases, J lost 7 bases, and 9 bases stayed unmatched. The germline gives CDR1 DFQATT, CDR2 SNEGSKA (reference sequence). CDR3 sequence reads: CSAFTGGRSGYTF. In nucleotides, the CDR3 is TGCAGTGCTTTTACAGGGGGACGGTCTGGCTACACCTTC.

This clonotype was seen at least ten times. The J gene is TRBJ2-7, the V gene TRBV3-1; D is perhaps TRBD2 (5 bases). The germline V gene encodes CDR1 LGHDT and CDR2 YNNKEL (reference sequence). V was trimmed by 5 bases and J by 3 bases, leaving 20 bases between them. The CDR3 consists of 16 residues. The CDR3 protein is CASSAVGRADSYEQYF. DNA for the CDR3: TGTGCCAGCAGCGCCGTTGGGCGGGCGGATAGCTACGAGCAGTACTTC.

This clonotype has a count of ten or more. The chain uses TRBV12-3 or TRBV12-4 and TRBJ2-5, with D possibly TRBD1 on 6 matching bases. This CDR3 has 13 residues. With 2 bases removed from V and 6 bases from J, the gap between germline ends came to 10 bases. For the CDR3, the DNA is TGTGCCAGCAGTTTAAAGGGGGTGAAGACCCAGTACTTC. This translates into CASSLKGVKTQYF.

V and J are TRBV7-3 and TRBJ2-1; 13 bases match TRBD2. The CDR3 has 15 residues. After removal of 5 bases from V and 7 bases from J, the junction contained 5 bases not matched to a gene. Looked up from germline, CDR1 is SGHTA and CDR2 is FQGTGA. The DNA for the CDR3 is TGTGCCAGCAGCGAACTAGCGGGAGGGGGGAATGAGCAGTTCTTC. It codes for CASSELAGGGNEQFF.

This clonotype was seen at least ten times. The chain recombines TRBV2 with TRBJ2-7; 7 bases align to TRBD2. CDR1 SNHLY and CDR2 FYNNEI come from the germline V gene. The CDR3 contains 15 residues. J gave up 2 bases and V 6 bases, and 10 bases lay outside the gene matches. CDR3 sequence: CASSPGAGDPYEQYF. The DNA of the CDR3 is TGTGCCAGCAGCCCCGGGGCGGGGGACCCCTACGAGCAGTACTTC.

V usage is TRBV6-2 or TRBV6-3 and J usage is TRBJ2-7; D is unresolved. V was cut by 6 bases and J by 7 bases, with 16 bases left in between. CDR1 is MNHEY, CDR2 SVGEGT, per germline. This CDR3 region has 13 residues. The CDR3 spells CASRVSGMGEQYF. CDR3 nucleotide sequence: TGTGCCAGCAGGGTTAGTGGGATGGGTGAGCAGTACTTC.

The sample holds many counts of this clonotype. The chain combines TRBV15 with TRBJ1-2; D remains ambiguous. The germline V gene has CDR1 LNHNV and CDR2 YYDKDF (reference sequence). Trimming removed 0 bases from V and 0 bases from J, with 8 bases in between. The CDR3 has 15 residues. CDR3: CATSRDRGANYGYTF. CDR3 coding DNA: TGTGCCACCAGCAGAGATCGGGGAGCTAACTATGGCTACACCTTC.

A word on this clonotype: Given the absence of the conserved phenylalanine or tryptophan at the CDR3 end, a read error is likely. The chain is built from TRBV7-2 and TRBJ1-5; TRBD1 might be the D (5 bases). Trimming pared 1 base from V and 1 base from J, leaving 14 bases between. CDR1 and CDR2 from the germline V gene are SGHTA and FQGNSA. The CDR3 extends over 17 amino acids. CDR3 in amino acids: CASSLGGTGRSNQPQHS. The DNA of the CDR3 is TGTGCCAGCAGCTTAGGTGGGACGGGGAGAAGCAATCAGCCCCAGCATTCT.

V gene TRBV15 combines with J gene TRBJ2-1, with TRBD1 as a possible D gene (5 bases). The V gene's germline CDR1 is LNHNV and CDR2 YYDKDF (reference sequence). The CDR3 totals 15 residues. V was trimmed by 1 base and J by 7 bases, leaving 14 bases between them. The CDR3 coding sequence is TGTGCCACCAGCAGAGCAGGGTATGAAGGAAATGAGCAGTTCTTC. This sequence encodes CATSRAGYEGNEQFF.

This clonotype was seen a handful of times. This could be a read error, since a much larger clone is one nucleotide away. The rearrangement joins TRBV2 to TRBJ1-1; D may be TRBD1 (6 bases). CDR1 is SNHLY and CDR2 is FYNNEI in the germline V gene. The CDR3 runs 15 residues. DNA for the CDR3: TGTGCCAGCAGGGGGGGCGGACAGAGCAACACTAAAGCTTTCTTT. It is translated as CASRGGGQSNTKAFF.